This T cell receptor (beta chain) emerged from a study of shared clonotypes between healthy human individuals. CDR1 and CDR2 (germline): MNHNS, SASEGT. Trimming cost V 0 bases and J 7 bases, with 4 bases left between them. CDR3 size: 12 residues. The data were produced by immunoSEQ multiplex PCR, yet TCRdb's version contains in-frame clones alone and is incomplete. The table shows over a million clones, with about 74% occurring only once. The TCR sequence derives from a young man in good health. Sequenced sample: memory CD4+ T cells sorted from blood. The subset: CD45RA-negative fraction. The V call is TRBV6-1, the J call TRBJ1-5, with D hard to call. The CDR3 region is CASSEAWQPQHF. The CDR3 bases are TGTGCCAGCAGTGAAGCGTGGCAGCCCCAGCATTTT.